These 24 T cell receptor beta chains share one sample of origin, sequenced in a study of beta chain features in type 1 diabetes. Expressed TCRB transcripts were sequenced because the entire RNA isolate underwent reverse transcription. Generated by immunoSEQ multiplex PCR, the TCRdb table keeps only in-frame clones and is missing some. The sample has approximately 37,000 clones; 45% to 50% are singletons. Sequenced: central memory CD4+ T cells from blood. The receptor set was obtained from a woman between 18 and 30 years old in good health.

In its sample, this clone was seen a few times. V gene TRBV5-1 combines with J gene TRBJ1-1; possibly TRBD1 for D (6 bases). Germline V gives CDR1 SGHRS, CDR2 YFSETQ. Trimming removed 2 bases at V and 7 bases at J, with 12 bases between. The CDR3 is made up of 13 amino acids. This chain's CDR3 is CASSFNRDREAFF. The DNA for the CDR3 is TGCGCCAGCAGCTTCAACAGGGACCGTGAAGCTTTCTTT.

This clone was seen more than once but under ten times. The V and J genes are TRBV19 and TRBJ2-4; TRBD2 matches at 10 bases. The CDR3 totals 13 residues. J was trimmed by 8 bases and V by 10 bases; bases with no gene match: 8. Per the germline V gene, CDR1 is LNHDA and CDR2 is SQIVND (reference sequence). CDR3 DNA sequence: TGTGCCACGGGGCTAGCGGGAGCCGACATTCAGTACTTC. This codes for CATGLAGADIQYF.

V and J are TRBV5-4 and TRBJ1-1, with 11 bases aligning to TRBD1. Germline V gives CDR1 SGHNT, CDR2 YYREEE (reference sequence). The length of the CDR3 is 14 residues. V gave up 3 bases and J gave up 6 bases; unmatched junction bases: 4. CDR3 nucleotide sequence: TGTGCCAGCAGCTCAGAGGGACAGGGGGCTGAAGCTTTCTTT. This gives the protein CASSSEGQGAEAFF.

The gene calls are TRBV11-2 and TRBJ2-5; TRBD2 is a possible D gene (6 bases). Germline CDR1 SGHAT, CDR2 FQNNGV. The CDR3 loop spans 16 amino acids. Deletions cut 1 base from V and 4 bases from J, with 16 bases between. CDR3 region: CASSLVSGTPGETQYF. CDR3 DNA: TGTGCCAGCAGCTTAGTTTCGGGGACTCCAGGAGAGACCCAGTACTTC.

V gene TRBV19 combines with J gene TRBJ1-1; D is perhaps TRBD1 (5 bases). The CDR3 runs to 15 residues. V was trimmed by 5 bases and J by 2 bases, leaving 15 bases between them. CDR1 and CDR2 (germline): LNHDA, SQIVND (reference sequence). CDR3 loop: CASSAPRGGNTEAFF. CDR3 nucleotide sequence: TGTGCCAGTAGTGCCCCGCGGGGGGGTAACACTGAAGCTTTCTTT.

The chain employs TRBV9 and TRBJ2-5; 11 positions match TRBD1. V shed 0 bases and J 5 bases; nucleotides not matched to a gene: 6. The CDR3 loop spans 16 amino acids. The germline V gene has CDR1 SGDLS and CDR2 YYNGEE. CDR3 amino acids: CASSVEGGTGGETQYF. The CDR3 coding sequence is TGTGCCAGCAGCGTAGAGGGGGGGACAGGGGGTGAGACCCAGTACTTC.

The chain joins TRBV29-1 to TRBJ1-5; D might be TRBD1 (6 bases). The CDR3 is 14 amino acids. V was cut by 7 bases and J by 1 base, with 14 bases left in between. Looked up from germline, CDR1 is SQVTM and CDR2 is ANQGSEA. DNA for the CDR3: TGCAGCGCTCGATTGCAGGGGAGCAATCAGCCCCAGCATTTT. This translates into CSARLQGSNQPQHF.

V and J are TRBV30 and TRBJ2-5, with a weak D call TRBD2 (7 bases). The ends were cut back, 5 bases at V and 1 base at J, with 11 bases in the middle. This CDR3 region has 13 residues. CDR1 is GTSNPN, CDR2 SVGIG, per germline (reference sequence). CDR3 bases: TGTGCCTGGGGGCGGGGGCTCCAAGAGACCCAGTACTTC. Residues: CAWGRGLQETQYF.

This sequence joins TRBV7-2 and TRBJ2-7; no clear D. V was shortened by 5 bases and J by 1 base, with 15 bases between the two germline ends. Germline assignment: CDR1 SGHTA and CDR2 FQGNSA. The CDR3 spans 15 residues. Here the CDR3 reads CASSVTGERSYEQYF. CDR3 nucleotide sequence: TGTGCCAGCAGCGTAACCGGAGAGAGATCCTACGAGCAGTACTTC.

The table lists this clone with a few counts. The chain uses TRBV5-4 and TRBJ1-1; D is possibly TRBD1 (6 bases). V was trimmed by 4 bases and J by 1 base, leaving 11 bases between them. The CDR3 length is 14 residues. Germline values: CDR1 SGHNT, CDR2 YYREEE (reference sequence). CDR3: CASSAGQTNTEAFF. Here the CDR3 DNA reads TGTGCCAGCAGCGCTGGACAGACGAACACTGAAGCTTTCTTT.

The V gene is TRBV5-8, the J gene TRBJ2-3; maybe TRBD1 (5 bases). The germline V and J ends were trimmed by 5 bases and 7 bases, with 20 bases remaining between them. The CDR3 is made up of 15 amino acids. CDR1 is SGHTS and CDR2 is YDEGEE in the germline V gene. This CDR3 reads CASSQGYHTRNTQYF. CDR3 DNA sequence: TGTGCCAGCAGTCAGGGATACCACACCAGGAATACGCAGTATTTT.

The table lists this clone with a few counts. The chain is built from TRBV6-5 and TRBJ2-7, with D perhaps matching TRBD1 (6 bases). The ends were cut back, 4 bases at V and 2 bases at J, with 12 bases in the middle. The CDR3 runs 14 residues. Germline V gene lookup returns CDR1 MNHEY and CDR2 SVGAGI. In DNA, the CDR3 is TGTGCCAGCAGTTCAGGGGATGCGACCTACGAGCAGTACTTC. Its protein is CASSSGDATYEQYF.

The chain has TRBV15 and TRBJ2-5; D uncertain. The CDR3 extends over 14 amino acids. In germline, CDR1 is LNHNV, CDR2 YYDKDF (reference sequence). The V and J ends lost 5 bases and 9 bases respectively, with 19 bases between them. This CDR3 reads CATSLSASTSAQYF. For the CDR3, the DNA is TGTGCCACCAGCCTATCAGCGTCAACGTCCGCCCAGTACTTC.

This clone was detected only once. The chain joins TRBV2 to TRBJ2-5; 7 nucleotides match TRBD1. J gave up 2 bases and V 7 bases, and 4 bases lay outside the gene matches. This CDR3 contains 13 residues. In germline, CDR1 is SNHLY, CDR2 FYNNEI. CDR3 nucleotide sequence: TGTGCCAGCACGCAACAGGGGCAAGAGACCCAGTACTTC. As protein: CASTQQGQETQYF. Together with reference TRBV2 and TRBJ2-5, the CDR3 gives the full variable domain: EPEVTQTPSHQVTQMGQEVILRCVPISNHLYFYWYRQILGQKVEFLVSFYNNEISEKSEIFDDQFSVERPDGSNFTLKIRSTKLEDSAMYFCASTQQGQETQYFGPGTRLLVL.

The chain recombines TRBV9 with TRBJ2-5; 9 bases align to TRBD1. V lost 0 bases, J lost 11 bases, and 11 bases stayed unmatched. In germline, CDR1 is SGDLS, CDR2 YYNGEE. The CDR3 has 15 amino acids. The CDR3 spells CASSVAGTGPGEQYF. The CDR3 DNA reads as TGTGCCAGCAGCGTAGCGGGGACAGGGCCTGGGGAGCAGTACTTC.

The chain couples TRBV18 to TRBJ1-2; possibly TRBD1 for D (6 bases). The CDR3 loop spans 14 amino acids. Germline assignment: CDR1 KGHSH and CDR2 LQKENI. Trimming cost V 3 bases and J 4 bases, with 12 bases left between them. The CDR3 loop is CASSPPGHSYGYTF. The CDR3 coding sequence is TGTGCCAGCTCACCCCCGGGACACAGCTATGGCTACACCTTC.

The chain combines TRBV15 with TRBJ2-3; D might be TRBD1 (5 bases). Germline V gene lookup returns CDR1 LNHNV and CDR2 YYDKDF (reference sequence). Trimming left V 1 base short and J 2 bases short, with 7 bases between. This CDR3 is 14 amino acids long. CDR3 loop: CATSRGGDTDTQYF. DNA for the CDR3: TGTGCCACCAGCAGAGGGGGCGACACAGATACGCAGTATTTT.

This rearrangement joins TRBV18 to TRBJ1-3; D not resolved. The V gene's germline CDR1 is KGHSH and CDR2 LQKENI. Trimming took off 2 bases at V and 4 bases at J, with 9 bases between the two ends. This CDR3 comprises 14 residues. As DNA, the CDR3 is TGTGCCAGCTCACCAGCGAATCCGGGAAACACCATATATTTT. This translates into CASSPANPGNTIYF.

CDR3 sequence: CATTSGSTSTDTQYF. In DNA, the CDR3 is TGTGCCACTACTAGCGGGTCTACTAGCACAGATACGCAGTATTTT. This rearrangement joins TRBV10-3 to TRBJ2-3; the match to TRBD2 covers 9 bases. The trim removed 10 bases at V and 0 bases at J, leaving 8 bases unmatched. Germline lookup yields CDR1 ENHRY and CDR2 SYGVKD. CDR3 size: 15 residues.

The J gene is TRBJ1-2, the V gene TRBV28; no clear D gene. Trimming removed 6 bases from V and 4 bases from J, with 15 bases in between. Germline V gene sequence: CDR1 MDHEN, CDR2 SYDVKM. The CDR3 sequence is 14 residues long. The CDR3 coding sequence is TGTGCCAGCAGAAAAAACGAGGGTTTCTATGGCTACACCTTC. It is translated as CASRKNEGFYGYTF.

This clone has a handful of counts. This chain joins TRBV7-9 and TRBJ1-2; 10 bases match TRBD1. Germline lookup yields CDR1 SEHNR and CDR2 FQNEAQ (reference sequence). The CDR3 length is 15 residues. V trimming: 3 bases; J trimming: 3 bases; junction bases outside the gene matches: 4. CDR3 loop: CASSFDGQGDYGYTF. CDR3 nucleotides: TGTGCCAGCAGCTTCGATGGACAGGGGGACTATGGCTACACCTTC.

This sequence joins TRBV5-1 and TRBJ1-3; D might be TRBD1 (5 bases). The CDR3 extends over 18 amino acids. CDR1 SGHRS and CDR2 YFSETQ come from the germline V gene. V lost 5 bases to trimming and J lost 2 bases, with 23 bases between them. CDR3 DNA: TGCGCCAGCAGGGATGCGGCAGGGTCCAACAGGCCTGGAAACACCATATATTTT. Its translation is CASRDAAGSNRPGNTIYF.

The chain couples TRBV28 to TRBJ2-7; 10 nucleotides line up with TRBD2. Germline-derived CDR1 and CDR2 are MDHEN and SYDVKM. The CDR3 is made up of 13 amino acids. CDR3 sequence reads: CAASGSFSYEQYF. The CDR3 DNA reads TGTGCGGCTAGCGGGAGTTTCTCGTACGAGCAGTACTTC.

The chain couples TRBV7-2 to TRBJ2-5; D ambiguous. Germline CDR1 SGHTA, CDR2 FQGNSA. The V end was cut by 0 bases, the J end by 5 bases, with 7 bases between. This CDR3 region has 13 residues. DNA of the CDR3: TGTGCCAGCAGCTTAGCGTACTCGGAGACCCAGTACTTC. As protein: CASSLAYSETQYF.